The present entry profiles one T cell receptor (beta chain) with its context. Antigen unknown. These data belong to a study of T cell clonotyping in hematopoietic cell transplantation. General study points: Broader posttransplant TCR repertoire diversity was predicted by graft donor and pretransplant recipient Inverse Simpson Index values. No sorting was done, leaving CD4 and CD8 contributions mixed.

Samples: about 28 days before transplant, then days 30, 100 and 180 after. The germline V gene has CDR1 MDHEN and CDR2 SYDVKM. The CDR3 is made up of 16 amino acids. Trimming removed 6 bases at V and 1 base at J, with 18 bases between. The assay was immunoSEQ multiplex PCR, and TCRdb's table has in-frame clones only and misses some. The repertoire holds more than 3,500 clones, with 70% as singletons. The input for sequencing was PBMCs, taken 100 days after allogeneic stem cell transplant. The origin of this receptor is a male patient between 60 and 69 years old who had an allogeneic stem cell transplant, so the T cells may come from the graft donor. Some clones in this sample may be carry-over from other donors' samples. The chain has TRBV28 and TRBJ1-2; maybe TRBD1 (5 bases). The CDR3 DNA reads as TGTGCCAGCAGGGGGGTGGCAATCCTCGTTAACTATGGCTACACCTTC. It codes for CASRGVAILVNYGYTF.